A single sample is the source of the 8 T cell receptor beta chains below, sequenced in a study of immune characterization of retroperitoneal liposarcoma. Each CDR3 protein gets one entry after TCRdb re-called the PCR reads with MiXCR. This sample has some 11,000 distinct CDR3 sequences, with 45% to 50% found just once. Specimen: tumor tissue. These receptors were collected from a female donor with retroperitoneal liposarcoma.

The V call is TRBV12-3 or TRBV12-4, the J call TRBJ1-3, with 9 bases that match TRBD1. With 3 bases clipped from V and 4 bases from J, the junction kept 4 bases outside the gene matches. This CDR3 comprises 15 residues. The CDR3 DNA is TGTGCCAGCAGTTTCGGGACAGGGATAGGAAACACCATATATTTT. Translated, it gives CASSFGTGIGNTIYF.

In the case of this clonotype: Since a much larger clone is just one base distant, this may be a read error. Likely a read error: the CDR3 ends without its conserved phenylalanine or tryptophan. The chain uses TRBV7-3 and TRBJ2-5; D remains unclear. The germline V gene encodes CDR1 SGHTA and CDR2 FQGTGA. The CDR3 runs to 15 residues. Trimming cost V 2 bases and J 11 bases, with 21 bases left between them. The CDR3 DNA reads TGTGCCAGCAGCTTACTTGGACCCTCGAACAATGAGCAGTACTTA. It specifies CASSLLGPSNNEQYL.

The rearrangement joins TRBV11-3 to TRBJ2-4, with D perhaps being TRBD1 or TRBD2 (5 bases each). The J call may be incorrect, as the DNA end agrees better with TRBJ2-7. In germline, CDR1 is SGHNT, CDR2 YENEEA. The CDR3 contains 14 residues. The CDR3 DNA follows: TGTGCCAGCAGCCCCCCCTGGGACCCCTACGAGCAGTACTTC. Its protein product is CASSPPWDPYEQYF.

The chain links TRBV6-1 to TRBJ2-7; TRBD1 is a possible D gene (5 bases). V was cut by 4 bases and J by 2 bases, with 9 bases left in between. This CDR3 comprises 13 residues. The germline V gene encodes CDR1 MNHNS and CDR2 SASEGT. The CDR3 protein is CASSGGQTYEQYV. CDR3 sequence (DNA): TGTGCCAGCAGTGGGGGCCAGACCTACGAGCAGTACGTC.

This clonotype is medium-sized. This rearrangement joins TRBV6-1 to TRBJ2-1; 7 bases agree with TRBD1. The DNA matches TRBJ2-7 better at its end, which makes the J call doubtful. The CDR3 has 14 amino acids. Germline CDR1 MNHNS, CDR2 SASEGT. CDR3 in DNA: TGTGCCAGCAGTTTAGGGACAGTCTACAATGAGCAGTACTTC. Its protein is CASSLGTVYNEQYF.

This sequence joins TRBV6-2 or TRBV6-3 and TRBJ2-1; D is ambiguous. Judging by the DNA end, TRBJ2-7 fits better; the J call may be wrong. Germline V lookup: CDR1 MNHEY, CDR2 SVGEGT. CDR3 size: 15 residues. CDR3 loop: CASSEEPGNPYEQYF. DNA of the CDR3: TGTGCCAGCAGTGAAGAACCGGGTAACCCCTACGAGCAGTACTTC.

The J gene is TRBJ2-1, the V gene TRBV12-5; no clear D. The tail of the sequence fits TRBJ2-5 better, so the J call may be wrong. CDR1 and CDR2 (germline): LGHNT, FRNRAP. The CDR3 is made up of 11 amino acids. CDR3: CASGQMMYQYF. The CDR3 coding sequence is TGTGCTAGTGGTCAGATGATGTACCAGTACTTC.

In this sample, this clonotype turned up a few times. This chain connects TRBV6-1 to TRBJ2-1, with 9 nucleotides matching TRBD1. The CDR3 is made up of 15 amino acids. V shed 5 bases and J 4 bases; nucleotides not matched to a gene: 6. In germline, CDR1 is MNHNS, CDR2 SASEGT. CDR3 nucleotides: TGTGCCAGCAGTCTGCGACAGGGGGTTTACAATGAGCAGTTCTTC. It encodes CASSLRQGVYNEQFF.